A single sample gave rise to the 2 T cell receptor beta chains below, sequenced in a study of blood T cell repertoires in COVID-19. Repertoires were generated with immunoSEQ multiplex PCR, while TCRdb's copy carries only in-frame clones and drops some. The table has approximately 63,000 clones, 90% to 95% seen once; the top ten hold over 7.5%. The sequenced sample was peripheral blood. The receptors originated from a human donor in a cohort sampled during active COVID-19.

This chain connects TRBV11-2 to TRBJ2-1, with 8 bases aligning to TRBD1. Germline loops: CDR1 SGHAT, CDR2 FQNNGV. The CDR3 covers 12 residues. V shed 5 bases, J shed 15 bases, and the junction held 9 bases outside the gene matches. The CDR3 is CASSPAQGVSFF. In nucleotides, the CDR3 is TGTGCCAGCAGCCCTGCACAGGGGGTGTCGTTCTTC.

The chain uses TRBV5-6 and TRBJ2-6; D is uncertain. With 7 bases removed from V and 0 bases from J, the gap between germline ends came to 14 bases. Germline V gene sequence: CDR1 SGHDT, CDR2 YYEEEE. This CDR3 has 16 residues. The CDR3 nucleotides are TGTGCCAGCCGCCGTCAGTCGTACTCTGGGGCCAACGTCCTGACTTTC. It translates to CASRRQSYSGANVLTF.